A selection of T cell receptor beta chains follows, all from one sample in a study of cytomegalovirus exposure and HLA in healthy donors. TCRdb's copy holds only in-frame clones and misses some; the assay was immunoSEQ multiplex PCR. The sample has around 100,000 clones, 84% seen once. The sample taken for sequencing was PBMCs. These receptors all come from a young woman in good health and CMV-seropositive. CDR3s leave out the opening cysteine and the closing phenylalanine or tryptophan. A clone size is listed for some rows: how often the clone was seen (once, few, many), or a class if it is expanded.

CDR3 protein,V gene,J gene,clone size
ASSQQDATGNTIY,TRBV6-5,TRBJ1-3,NA
ATQTGPQSSGNTIY,TRBV15,TRBJ1-3,NA
ASSYPTGEWREGYNEQF,TRBV28,TRBJ2-1,NA
SVDFFGGTSYGYT,TRBV29-1,TRBJ1-2,NA
AISSIQRGARAFNEQF,TRBV7-6,TRBJ2-1,NA
ASSPGGWADNEQF,TRBV7-2,TRBJ2-1,NA
ASSYRYEQY,TRBV7-8,TRBJ2-7,NA
ASSLGSPGANVLT,TRBV7-7,TRBJ2-6,NA
ASSSAGGYTGELF,TRBV19,TRBJ2-2,NA
ASSLGIAYGYT,TRBV6-1,TRBJ1-2,NA
ASSVGLAGGHRIYEQY,TRBV28,TRBJ2-7,NA
ASSFSGGPTLGTQY,TRBV27,TRBJ2-5,NA
ASSTEQVAETQY,TRBV5-4,TRBJ2-5,NA
ASSSPGLAGGGPYNEQF,TRBV5-4,TRBJ2-1,NA
ASSPSPASGRTYYEQY,TRBV5-4,TRBJ2-7,NA
ASSYRTGQAF,TRBV6-5,TRBJ1-1,NA
ASSVTSGDYNEQF,TRBV6-1,TRBJ2-1,NA
ASSPPGGGGNTIY,TRBV6-6,TRBJ1-3,NA
ASSGRWEKLF,TRBV19,TRBJ1-4,few
ASSLGGWTEAF,TRBV27,TRBJ1-1,NA
ASSESRGRVNEQF,TRBV6-1,TRBJ2-1,NA
ASSLASGGGRQPQH,TRBV28,TRBJ1-5,NA
ASSLWTGAQY,TRBV5-8,TRBJ2-3,NA
ATSRADTGGETQY,TRBV15,TRBJ2-5,NA
ASSQEGDVVEQF,TRBV4-1,TRBJ2-1,NA
ASSPPGQDYNEQF,TRBV4-2,TRBJ2-1,NA
ASENRGASYEQY,TRBV28,TRBJ2-7,NA
ASSVSGSAYNEQF,TRBV10-2,TRBJ2-1,NA
SVEGLEGTDTQY,TRBV29-1,TRBJ2-3,NA
ASSRVWGRQETQY,TRBV6-5,TRBJ2-5,few
AIRDDRGRGTEAF,TRBV10-3,TRBJ1-1,NA
ASSYGTSGSGANVLT,TRBV28,TRBJ2-6,NA
ASSPRDSRYEQY,TRBV6-5,TRBJ2-7,NA